This T cell receptor beta chain stems from a study of blood T cell repertoires in COVID-19. Study information: PBMCs, B-cell-depleted T cells, or T cells were the source of the cDNA or gDNA that made up the material.

Generated by immunoSEQ multiplex PCR, the TCRdb table keeps only in-frame clones and is missing some. The sample holds approximately 250,000 clones, approximately 89% seen once. Each participant's cohort was designated according to participant-reported clinical history. The V segment lost 6 bases and the J segment 5 bases; nucleotides outside the gene matches: 3. The CDR3 consists of 13 residues. Germline loops: CDR1 SEHNR, CDR2 FQNEAQ (reference sequence). V and J are TRBV7-9 and TRBJ1-4, with TRBD1 identical over 7 bases. The sample was PBMCs or T cells enriched from blood (not recorded which). This clonotype was obtained from a woman aged 40 to 55 with acute COVID-19. The CDR3 reads CASRQGGNEKLFF. The CDR3 DNA is TGTGCCAGCAGGCAGGGGGGAAATGAAAAACTGTTTTTT. Complete variable domain (other parts from reference TRBV7-9 and TRBJ1-4): DTGVSQNPRHKITKRGQNVTFRCDPISEHNRLYWYRQTLGQGPEFLTYFQNEAQLEKSRLLSDRFSAERPKGSFSTLEIQRTEQGDSAMYLCASRQGGNEKLFFGSGTQLSVL.